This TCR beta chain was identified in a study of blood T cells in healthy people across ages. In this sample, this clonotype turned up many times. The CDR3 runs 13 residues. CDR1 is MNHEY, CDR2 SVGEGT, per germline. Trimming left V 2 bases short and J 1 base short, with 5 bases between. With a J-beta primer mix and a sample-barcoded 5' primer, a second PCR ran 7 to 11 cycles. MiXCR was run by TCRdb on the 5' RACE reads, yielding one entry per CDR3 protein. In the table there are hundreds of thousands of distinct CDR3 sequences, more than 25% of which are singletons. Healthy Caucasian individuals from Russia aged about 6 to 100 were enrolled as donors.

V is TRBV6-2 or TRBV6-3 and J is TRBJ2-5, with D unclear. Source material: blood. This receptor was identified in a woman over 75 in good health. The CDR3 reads CASSYPFQETQYF. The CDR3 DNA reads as TGTGCCAGCAGTTACCCGTTCCAAGAGACCCAGTACTTC.